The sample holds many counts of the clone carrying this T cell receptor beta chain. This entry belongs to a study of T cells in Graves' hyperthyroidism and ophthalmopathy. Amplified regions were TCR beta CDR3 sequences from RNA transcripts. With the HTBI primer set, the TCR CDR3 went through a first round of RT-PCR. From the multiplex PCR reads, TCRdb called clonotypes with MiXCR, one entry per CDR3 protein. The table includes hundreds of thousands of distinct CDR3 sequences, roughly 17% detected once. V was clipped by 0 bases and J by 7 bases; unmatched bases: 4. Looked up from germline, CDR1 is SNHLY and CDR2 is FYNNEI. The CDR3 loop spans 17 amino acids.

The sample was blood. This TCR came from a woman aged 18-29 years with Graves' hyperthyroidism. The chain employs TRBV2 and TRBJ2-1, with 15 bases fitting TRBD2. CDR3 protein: CASSEAPGLAGGNEQFF. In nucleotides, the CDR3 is TGTGCCAGCAGTGAAGCGCCGGGACTAGCGGGAGGTAATGAGCAGTTCTTC.